The 23 T cell receptor beta chains below come from one sample, sequenced in a study of OX40 agonist ivuxolimab in advanced cancers. Profiling relied on immunoSEQ multiplex PCR, and the TCRdb table lists in-frame clones only, not all of them. The sample yields tens of thousands of clones, around 89% seen once. The sample consisted of CD4+ or CD8+ T cells sorted from blood, taken in a trial of the OX40 agonist ivuxolimab. The receptors were sampled from an adult with an advanced solid tumor such as melanoma, head and neck, liver or kidney cancer.

This clone is labeled as medium-sized. The same CDR3 is also encoded by other DNA sequences in this sample. This sequence joins TRBV29-1 and TRBJ1-1, with 10 bases fitting TRBD1. The CDR3 length is 14 residues. The V gene's germline CDR1 is SQVTM and CDR2 ANQGSEA. J lost 5 bases, V lost 6 bases, and 9 bases had no gene match. This chain's CDR3 is CSVTGTGANTEAFF. The CDR3 nucleotides are TGCAGCGTAACCGGGACAGGGGCTAATACTGAAGCTTTCTTT.

The V call is TRBV29-1, the J call TRBJ2-7, with no clear D. Germline V CDR1 and CDR2: SQVTM, ANQGSEA. Trimming shortened V by 6 bases and J by 3 bases, and 15 bases separated the two germline ends. The CDR3 is made up of 13 amino acids. The CDR3 DNA follows: TGCAGCGTCCTCCTCCTCACAGACTACGAGCAGTACTTC. Protein sequence: CSVLLLTDYEQYF.

The chain is built from TRBV27 and TRBJ1-4; unclear D gene. This CDR3 region has 13 residues. Germline-derived CDR1 and CDR2 are MNHEY and SMNVEV (reference sequence). The V end was cut by 3 bases, the J end by 5 bases, with 7 bases between. The CDR3 is CASSFGMNEKLFF. The CDR3, as DNA: TGTGCCAGCAGTTTCGGCATGAATGAAAAACTGTTTTTT. The full variable domain, in which reference TRBV27 and TRBJ1-4 provide the parts outside the CDR3, is EAQVTQNPRYLITVTGKKLTVTCSQNMNHEYMSWYRQDPGLGLRQIYYSMNVEVTDKGDVPEGYKVSRKEKRNFPLILESPSPNQTSLYFCASSFGMNEKLFFGSGTQLSVL.

The chain has TRBV28 and TRBJ2-5; no firm D call. CDR3 length: 12 amino acids. The V gene's germline CDR1 is MDHEN and CDR2 SYDVKM. Trimming left V 5 bases short and J 11 bases short, with 15 bases between. The CDR3 bases are TGTGCCAGCAGTGGGCAGGCCAAAGAGCAGTACTTC. Encoded protein: CASSGQAKEQYF.

The chain links TRBV19 to TRBJ2-7; 9 bases are shared with TRBD1. After removal of 7 bases from V and 1 base from J, the junction contained 8 bases not matched to a gene. CDR1 is LNHDA and CDR2 is SQIVND in the germline V gene (reference sequence). The CDR3 consists of 15 residues. CDR3 in DNA: TGTGCCAGTACCCTAGGGACAGGGCTTTCCTACGAGCAGTACTTC. Protein: CASTLGTGLSYEQYF.

Concerning this clone itself: At the DNA level, this CDR3 is encoded by other sequences in the same sample as well. V usage is TRBV19 and J usage is TRBJ2-5; D gene unclear. The CDR3 loop spans 13 amino acids. Trimming shortened V by 0 bases and J by 3 bases, and 5 bases separated the two germline ends. The germline CDR1 and CDR2 sequences are LNHDA and SQIVND (reference sequence). DNA for the CDR3: TGTGCCAGTAGTATAGACTGGGAAGAGACCCAGTACTTC. Encoded protein: CASSIDWEETQYF.

This chain uses TRBV5-1 with TRBJ2-1; D unresolved. Trimming cost V 4 bases and J 2 bases, with 16 bases left between them. The CDR3 spans 16 residues. Germline CDR1 and CDR2: SGHRS and YFSETQ. In DNA, the CDR3 is TGCGCCAGCAGCCTTTTATATCGAACAACCTACAATGAGCAGTTCTTC. Amino acids: CASSLLYRTTYNEQFF.

About this clone itself: Other DNA sequences in this sample translate to the same CDR3. V and J are TRBV27 and TRBJ2-7; 11 bases are shared with TRBD1. Germline trimming cut 3 bases from V and 6 bases from J; bases unmatched to any gene: 1. Germline-derived CDR1 and CDR2 are MNHEY and SMNVEV (reference sequence). The CDR3 has 13 amino acids. The CDR3 sequence is CASSFGQGAEQYF. In DNA form, the CDR3 reads TGTGCCAGCAGTTTTGGACAGGGGGCCGAGCAGTACTTC.

The chain is built from TRBV27 and TRBJ1-1; D may be TRBD1 (6 bases). Per germline, CDR1 MNHEY and CDR2 SMNVEV (reference sequence). The CDR3 extends over 14 amino acids. The V gene lost 5 bases and the J gene lost 4 bases, with 14 bases spanning the gap. The CDR3 is CASSPGALGTEAFF. The CDR3 DNA reads as TGTGCCAGCAGTCCAGGGGCATTGGGCACTGAAGCTTTCTTT.

The genes are TRBV11-3 and TRBJ2-2, with 12 positions matching TRBD2. CDR1 and CDR2 from the germline V gene are SGHNT and YENEEA. The J segment lost 6 bases and the V segment lost 5 bases, leaving 7 bases of the junction unmatched. The length of the CDR3 is 16 residues. The CDR3: CASSPMTSGSSGELFF. The CDR3 DNA sequence: TGTGCCAGCAGCCCCATGACTAGCGGGAGTTCCGGGGAGCTGTTTTTT.

The genes are TRBV28 and TRBJ2-1; tentative D call: TRBD1 (5 bases). CDR1 and CDR2 from the germline V gene are MDHEN and SYDVKM. V dropped 2 bases and J dropped 8 bases, with 10 bases sitting between them. The CDR3 extends over 13 amino acids. The CDR3 DNA follows: TGTGCCAGCAGTTTACAGGGAAGCGATGAGCAGTTCTTC. Its translation is CASSLQGSDEQFF. Filled out from reference TRBV28 and TRBJ2-1, the complete variable domain reads DVKVTQSSRYLVKRTGEKVFLECVQDMDHENMFWYRQDPGLGLRLIYFSYDVKMKEKGDIPEGYSVSREKKERFSLILESASTNQTSMYLCASSLQGSDEQFFGPGTRLTVL.

The chain employs TRBV9 and TRBJ2-7; 7 nucleotides align to TRBD2. V lost 0 bases and J lost 4; bases outside the gene matches: 7. CDR1 SGDLS and CDR2 YYNGEE come from the germline V gene. This CDR3 spans 15 amino acids. This CDR3 is CASSVAGGTTYEQYF. CDR3 nucleotide sequence: TGTGCCAGCAGCGTAGCCGGGGGGACTACGTACGAGCAGTACTTC. Full variable domain (rest looked up from reference TRBV9 and TRBJ2-7): DSGVTQTPKHLITATGQRVTLRCSPRSGDLSVYWYQQSLDQGLQFLIQYYNGEERAKGNILERFSAQQFPDLHSELNLSSLELGDSALYFCASSVAGGTTYEQYFGPGTRLTVT.

The rearrangement joins TRBV5-5 to TRBJ1-5, with TRBD1 matching over 8 bases. With 0 bases clipped from V and 0 bases from J, the junction kept 8 bases outside the gene matches. The CDR3 consists of 18 residues. CDR1 and CDR2 (germline): SGHKS, YYEKEE (reference sequence). The CDR3 is CASSLGQGFLGSNQPQHF. The CDR3, as DNA: TGTGCCAGCAGCTTGGGACAGGGGTTTTTGGGTAGCAATCAGCCCCAGCATTTT.

Only a few counts were recorded for this clone. The chain employs TRBV7-6 and TRBJ2-7; a possible D gene is TRBD2 (5 bases). V lost 5 bases to trimming and J lost 4 bases, with 9 bases between them. The V gene's germline CDR1 is SGHVS and CDR2 FNYEAQ. The CDR3 runs 12 residues. CDR3 sequence: CASSPGSYEQYF. The CDR3 coding sequence is TGTGCCAGCAGCCCGGGGTCATACGAGCAGTACTTC.

The V gene is TRBV29-1, the J gene TRBJ1-5, with D perhaps TRBD1 (5 bases). This CDR3 contains 12 residues. Trimming took off 6 bases at V and 7 bases at J, with 13 bases between the two ends. The germline gives CDR1 SQVTM, CDR2 ANQGSEA. CDR3 amino acids: CSVKKRGQPQHF. CDR3 in DNA: TGCAGCGTCAAAAAAAGGGGACAGCCCCAGCATTTT.

The genes are TRBV19 and TRBJ2-1; perhaps TRBD2 as D (6 bases). The CDR3 sequence is 14 residues long. Per germline, CDR1 LNHDA and CDR2 SQIVND (reference sequence). The V and J ends lost 5 bases and 0 bases respectively, with 8 bases between them. CDR3 sequence (DNA): TGTGCCAGTAGTTTCGGGAGCTCCTACAATGAGCAGTTCTTC. It encodes CASSFGSSYNEQFF.

The chain links TRBV7-9 to TRBJ1-1; D uncertain. Trimming stripped 3 bases from V and 1 base from J, with 6 bases between. The CDR3 has 13 residues. Germline V gene lookup returns CDR1 SEHNR and CDR2 FQNEAQ (reference sequence). CDR3 amino acids: CASSFPPNTEAFF. In DNA, the CDR3 is TGTGCCAGCAGCTTTCCACCGAACACTGAAGCTTTCTTT.

This chain connects TRBV28 to TRBJ2-7, with D perhaps being TRBD1 or TRBD2 (5 bases each). This CDR3 spans 13 amino acids. Germline CDR1 is MDHEN and CDR2 is SYDVKM. V was shortened by 3 bases and J by 4 bases, with 10 bases between the two germline ends. CDR3 in amino acids: CASSFGALYEQYF. Written as DNA, the CDR3 is TGTGCCAGCAGTTTCGGGGCGCTATACGAGCAGTACTTC. Variable domain in full (rest from reference TRBV28 and TRBJ2-7): DVKVTQSSRYLVKRTGEKVFLECVQDMDHENMFWYRQDPGLGLRLIYFSYDVKMKEKGDIPEGYSVSREKKERFSLILESASTNQTSMYLCASSFGALYEQYFGPGTRLTVT.

V gene TRBV6-1 combines with J gene TRBJ2-7; TRBD1 matches at 11 bases. The V and J ends lost 4 bases and 0 bases, in that order; junction bases with no gene match: 2. Germline CDR1 reads MNHNS; CDR2 reads SASEGT. This CDR3 comprises 15 residues. The DNA of the CDR3 is TGTGCCAGCAGTGTAGGGACAGGGGGCTCCTACGAGCAGTACTTC. This sequence encodes CASSVGTGGSYEQYF.

The chain recombines TRBV27 with TRBJ2-7; D gene ambiguous. Trimming cost V 4 bases and J 0 bases, with 10 bases left between them. The CDR3 totals 14 residues. Per the germline V gene, CDR1 is MNHEY and CDR2 is SMNVEV (reference sequence). As DNA, the CDR3 is TGTGCCAGCAGTTCTTACATGACCTCCTACGAGCAGTACTTC. Protein product: CASSSYMTSYEQYF.

The chain couples TRBV7-8 to TRBJ1-1; maybe TRBD1 (6 bases). The CDR3 has 15 residues. Germline V gene sequence: CDR1 SGHVS, CDR2 FQNEAQ. V dropped 2 bases and J dropped 4 bases, with 14 bases sitting between them. CDR3 loop: CASSLTPGVGTEAFF. In DNA form, the CDR3 reads TGTGCCAGCAGCTTAACGCCAGGGGTTGGCACTGAAGCTTTCTTT.

This clone appeared a single time. V is TRBV14 and J is TRBJ2-7, with TRBD1 identical over 7 bases. The V gene's germline CDR1 is SGHDN and CDR2 FVKESK. CDR3 length: 14 amino acids. The V segment lost 5 bases and the J segment 3 bases; nucleotides outside the gene matches: 7. In DNA form, the CDR3 reads TGTGCCAGCAGCTCCACCGGGACAGTCTACGAGCAGTACTTC. Protein sequence: CASSSTGTVYEQYF.

CDR3 nucleotide sequence: TGTGCCAGCAGCTTTACGGGACAGAACACCGGGGAGCTGTTTTTT. Translating gives CASSFTGQNTGELFF. The chain links TRBV5-6 to TRBJ2-2; tentatively, D is TRBD1 (6 bases). Germline loops: CDR1 SGHDT, CDR2 YYEEEE. The CDR3 has 15 residues. V lost 2 bases and J lost 1, with 9 bases in between.